This TCR beta chain came from a study of T cell responses to AZD1222 COVID-19 vaccine. The wider study: Second-dose recipients at about 4 or about 12 weeks were treated as one pooled group. Study findings and constraints: Baseline seropositives among AZD1222 recipients totaled only 6 or 7.

Clones were sequenced by immunoSEQ multiplex PCR, and TCRdb holds only the in-frame ones, with some missing. The sample has under 200,000 clones, 85% to 95% seen once; the top ten hold approximately 1.4%. Comments on this clone: No antigen is known for it.

Sequencing used peripheral blood, obtained on day 0 of AZD1222 vaccination. The TCR sequence derives from an adult in good health.

CDR3 nucleotide sequence: TGTGCCAGCAGTGAGGGCGGCCTCAAGGAAAAACTGTTTTTT. Translation gives CASSEGGLKEKLFF. This chain connects TRBV6-1 to TRBJ1-4, with D unresolved. Germline V CDR1 and CDR2: MNHNS, SASEGT. V dropped 3 bases and J dropped 8 bases, with 13 bases sitting between them. The CDR3 length is 14 residues.